This T cell receptor (beta chain) is from a study of blood T cell repertoires in COVID-19. Study information: From the United States, Italy and Spain came samples of acute and convalescent COVID-19. The analysed material was cDNA or gDNA that came from T cells, B-cell-depleted T cells, or PBMCs.

In the source study's methods: How many nucleated cells were present was estimated from reference gene primer amplification. Profiled with immunoSEQ multiplex PCR; TCRdb holds only in-frame clones, not every one. That table furnishes V, J and clone size, whereas the DNA furnished D and trimming. Of about 120,000 clones in the sample, 80% to 90% were seen once. The CDR3 totals 18 residues. The trim removed 0 bases at V and 0 bases at J, leaving 9 bases unmatched. In germline, CDR1 is SGHVS, CDR2 FNYEAQ. The gene calls are TRBV7-6 and TRBJ2-7, with 9 bases fitting TRBD2. The sequenced sample consisted of peripheral blood. This sequence was found in a human donor in a cohort sampled during active COVID-19. CDR3 nucleotides: TGTGCCAGCAGCTTAGCCGCGGCGAGCGGGGGGTCCTCCTACGAGCAGTACTTC. It yields the protein CASSLAAASGGSSYEQYF.